The clone carrying this T cell receptor beta chain was detected only a few times. This specimen comes from a study of identical twins. Trimming at V came to 1 base and at J to 12 bases, leaving 13 bases not matched to a gene. The CDR3 runs to 15 residues. Looked up from germline, CDR1 is SEHNR and CDR2 is FQNEAQ (reference sequence). From the 5' RACE reads, TCRdb called clonotypes with MiXCR, one entry per CDR3 protein. The table records hundreds of thousands of distinct CDR3 sequences, roughly an eighth of them present only once. The same data also went into a second study, on yellow fever vaccine responses in identical twins.

Sequenced sample: CD8+ T cells sorted from blood. The sequence came from a woman in her late teens or twenties in good health. V usage is TRBV7-9 and J usage is TRBJ2-7; 9 bases agree with TRBD2. The CDR3, as DNA: TGTGCCAGCAGCTTAGACGGAGCGGGAGGCCGGGCTTTGTACTTC. Its protein is CASSLDGAGGRALYF.